Following are 28 T cell receptor beta chains from one sample sequenced in a study of follicular helper T cells after annual influenza vaccination. The time point is: 2014-2015 season, pre-vaccination. Data came from immunoSEQ multiplex PCR; TCRdb stores just in-frame clones and leaves some out. The sample yields 10,000 to 15,000 clones, about 73% seen once. The sequencing here drew on CXCR5- memory CD4+ T cells sorted from blood, taken on the day of influenza vaccination. Source of these receptors: an adult who received the influenza vaccine.

Notes on this clone: Germline and junction disagree at one end, which may indicate a read error. J is TRBJ2-3 and V is TRBV5-6; possibly TRBD1 for D (5 bases). CDR1 and CDR2 from the germline V gene are SGHDT and YYEEEE. CDR3 length: 11 amino acids. In nucleotides, the CDR3 is TGTGCCAGCAGTTCCACAGGTACGCAGTATTTT. It codes for CASSSTGTQYF. Supplemented by reference TRBV5-6 and TRBJ2-3, the full variable domain reads DAGVTQSPTHLIKTRGQQVTLRCSPKSGHDTVSWYQQALGQGPQFIFQYYEEEERQRGNFPDRFSGHQFPNYSSELNVNALLLGDSALYLCASSSTGTQYFGPGTRLTVL.

In its sample, this clone was seen a few times. This sequence joins TRBV7-2 and TRBJ1-5; possible D gene TRBD1, 5 bases. Germline V CDR1 and CDR2: SGHTA, FQGNSA. Trimming pared 5 bases from V and 3 bases from J, leaving 14 bases between. This CDR3 region has 15 residues. CDR3: CASSTERGLNQPQHF. The DNA of the CDR3 is TGTGCCAGCAGCACCGAGAGGGGCCTCAATCAGCCCCAGCATTTT.

The chain combines TRBV4-2 with TRBJ2-7, with 16 positions matching TRBD2. The CDR3 length is 16 residues. V shed 3 bases and J 4 bases; nucleotides not matched to a gene: 3. Germline CDR1 reads LGHNA; CDR2 reads YNFKEQ. The CDR3 DNA follows: TGTGCCAGCAGCCAGGGACTAGCGGGGGGGGCTTACGAGCAGTACTTC. Its translation: CASSQGLAGGAYEQYF.

The chain is built from TRBV18 and TRBJ1-1; D might be TRBD1 (6 bases). V lost 2 bases and J lost 2, with 12 bases in between. The CDR3 is made up of 15 amino acids. Germline V gene data show CDR1 as KGHSH and CDR2 as LQKENI. The CDR3 here is CASSPGSGANTEAFF. In DNA form, the CDR3 reads TGTGCCAGCTCACCAGGGTCAGGGGCCAACACTGAAGCTTTCTTT.

The chain carries TRBV5-1 and TRBJ1-1; possible D gene TRBD1, 5 bases. The CDR3 length is 14 residues. Looked up from germline, CDR1 is SGHRS and CDR2 is YFSETQ. Trimming removed 5 bases at V and 11 bases at J, with 22 bases between. In DNA form, the CDR3 reads TGCGCCAGCAGTTACATTACAGTGGGGGACGAGGCTTTCTTT. Translated, it gives CASSYITVGDEAFF. The variable domain in full, completed from reference TRBV5-1 and TRBJ1-1, reads KAGVTQTPRYLIKTRGQQVTLSCSPISGHRSVSWYQQTPGQGLQFLFEYFSETQRNKGNFPGRFSGRQFSNSRSEMNVSTLELGDSALYLCASSYITVGDEAFFGQGTRLTVV.

This clone was recorded only once. This chain connects TRBV4-1 to TRBJ2-5; 11 nucleotides match TRBD2. This CDR3 has 18 residues. Germline V lookup: CDR1 MGHRA, CDR2 YSYEKL. The ends lost 1 base at V and 1 base at J; junction bases unmatched: 8. This chain's CDR3 is CASSQGGPGTSGQETQYF. The CDR3 nucleotides are TGCGCCAGCAGCCAAGGGGGCCCCGGGACTAGCGGCCAAGAGACCCAGTACTTC.

This chain links TRBV7-3 with TRBJ2-3, with TRBD2 matching 10 bases. J lost 1 base, V lost 4 bases, and 8 bases had no gene match. Germline CDR1 is SGHTA and CDR2 is FQGTGA. The CDR3 is 17 amino acids. CDR3 amino acids: CASSYTRTSGGTDTQYF. DNA for the CDR3: TGTGCCAGCAGCTACACCCGCACTAGCGGGGGCACAGATACGCAGTATTTT.

The chain has TRBV18 and TRBJ2-1; possibly TRBD1 or TRBD2 for D (5 bases each). V was shortened by 2 bases and J by 2 bases, with 10 bases between the two germline ends. The CDR3 has 15 residues. CDR1 is KGHSH and CDR2 is LQKENI in the germline V gene. The CDR3 sequence is CASSPMGVPYNEQFF. CDR3 bases: TGTGCCAGCTCACCAATGGGGGTCCCCTACAATGAGCAGTTCTTC.

This chain uses TRBV25-1 with TRBJ1-1; D may be TRBD1 (5 bases). The CDR3 loop spans 15 amino acids. The germline V and J ends were trimmed by 3 bases and 8 bases, with 19 bases remaining between them. Germline loops: CDR1 MGHDK, CDR2 SYGVNS. The CDR3, as DNA: TGTGCCAGCAGTGATTCCTCAGGGATCGGAGGGGAAGCTTTCTTT. Its protein product is CASSDSSGIGGEAFF.

The rearrangement uses TRBV9 and TRBJ2-3; 11 bases line up with TRBD2. From germline, CDR1 is SGDLS and CDR2 YYNGEE. The CDR3 extends over 17 amino acids. V trimming: 4 bases; J trimming: 9 bases; junction bases outside the gene matches: 16. The CDR3 nucleotides are TGTGCCAGCAGCACGAAACCGCATAGCGGGGGGGCCCCCACGCAGTATTTT. Translation gives CASSTKPHSGGAPTQYF.

V and J are TRBV27 and TRBJ2-1, with D hard to call. The CDR3 length is 11 residues. V was trimmed by 2 bases and J by 9 bases, leaving 5 bases between them. Germline CDR1 and CDR2: MNHEY and SMNVEV (reference sequence). The CDR3 coding sequence is TGTGCCAGCAGTTTAAAGAGTGAGCAGTTCTTC. Protein sequence: CASSLKSEQFF.

The V call is TRBV29-1, the J call TRBJ1-1; tentatively, D is TRBD1 (5 bases). The ends were cut back, 6 bases at V and 10 bases at J, with 12 bases in the middle. Germline lookup yields CDR1 SQVTM and CDR2 ANQGSEA. The CDR3 is made up of 10 amino acids. CDR3 sequence reads: CSVRRGVAFF. DNA of the CDR3: TGCAGCGTCCGAAGGGGTGTAGCTTTCTTT.

V is TRBV5-1 and J is TRBJ2-1; 9 positions match TRBD1. V shed 3 bases, J shed 5 bases, and the junction held 6 bases outside the gene matches. The CDR3 runs 15 residues. CDR1 SGHRS and CDR2 YFSETQ come from the germline V gene. The CDR3 protein is CASSSAGTGNNEQFF. The CDR3 DNA sequence: TGCGCCAGCAGCTCCGCCGGGACAGGGAACAATGAGCAGTTCTTC.

The V and J genes are TRBV5-4 and TRBJ1-1; D remains unclear. Germline V CDR1 and CDR2: SGHNT, YYREEE (reference sequence). The CDR3 is made up of 12 amino acids. The germline V and J ends were trimmed by 7 bases and 3 bases, with 10 bases remaining between them. The CDR3 DNA sequence: TGTGCCAGCCTAGGTTCAGACACTGAAGCTTTCTTT. Translated, it gives CASLGSDTEAFF. The entire variable domain, with the rest obtained from reference TRBV5-4 and TRBJ1-1, is as follows: ETGVTQSPTHLIKTRGQQVTLRCSSQSGHNTVSWYQQALGQGPQFIFQYYREEENGRGNFPPRFSGLQFPNYSSELNVNALELDDSALYLCASLGSDTEAFFGQGTRLTVV.

The chain couples TRBV19 to TRBJ1-1; D remains unclear. This CDR3 is 12 amino acids long. V was trimmed by 7 bases and J by 9 bases, leaving 15 bases between them. In germline, CDR1 is LNHDA, CDR2 SQIVND (reference sequence). The DNA of the CDR3 is TGTGCCAGTACCGTGGGCATGAATCAAGCTTTCTTT. This codes for CASTVGMNQAFF.

The V and J genes are TRBV5-1 and TRBJ1-3; tentative D call: TRBD1 (5 bases). The CDR3 length is 15 residues. V was clipped by 6 bases and J by 0 bases, with 13 bases between them. Germline-derived CDR1 and CDR2 are SGHRS and YFSETQ. CDR3 loop: CASTRDVNSGNTIYF. DNA of the CDR3: TGCGCCAGCACCCGGGACGTCAACTCTGGAAACACCATATATTTT.

This rearrangement joins TRBV5-4 to TRBJ2-3; D may be TRBD2 (5 bases). Trimming stripped 3 bases from V and 0 bases from J, with 14 bases between. Germline CDR1 and CDR2: SGHNT and YYREEE (reference sequence). The CDR3 sequence is 16 residues long. The CDR3 DNA reads TGTGCCAGCAGCTCTTTCGCGTCGGGGAGCACAGATACGCAGTATTTT. Translation gives CASSSFASGSTDTQYF.

This clone has a single count. The genes are TRBV25-1 and TRBJ2-5; D is undetermined. V dropped 6 bases and J dropped 5 bases, with 7 bases sitting between them. Looked up from germline, CDR1 is MGHDK and CDR2 is SYGVNS. The CDR3 covers 11 residues. CDR3 sequence (DNA): TGTGCCAGCAGAGCCGGGGAGACCCAGTACTTC. As protein: CASRAGETQYF.

A few counts support this clone. CDR3 residues: CASISTGDGRNTIYF. Here the CDR3 DNA reads TGTGCCAGTATCAGTACCGGGGATGGGAGAAACACCATATATTTT. The rearrangement links TRBV19 to TRBJ1-3, with no clear D. Per the germline V gene, CDR1 is LNHDA and CDR2 is SQIVND (reference sequence). Trimming cost V 7 bases and J 5 bases, with 18 bases left between them. This CDR3 contains 15 residues. The full variable domain, in which reference TRBV19 and TRBJ1-3 provide the parts outside the CDR3, is DGGITQSPKYLFRKEGQNVTLSCEQNLNHDAMYWYRQDPGQGLRLIYYSQIVNDFQKGDIAEGYSVSREKKESFPLTVTSAQKNPTAFYLCASISTGDGRNTIYFGEGSWLTVV.

The chain carries TRBV7-2 and TRBJ1-5; D gene ambiguous. The CDR3 has 15 amino acids. Germline V lookup: CDR1 SGHTA, CDR2 FQGNSA. Trimming left V 4 bases short and J 5 bases short, with 15 bases between. The DNA of the CDR3 is TGTGCCAGCAGCTCCAACCGGGCCGGTCATCAGCCCCAGCATTTT. Amino acids: CASSSNRAGHQPQHF. The variable domain in full, with the rest retrieved from reference TRBV7-2 and TRBJ1-5, is GAGVSQSPSNKVTEKGKDVELRCDPISGHTALYWYRQSLGQGLEFLIYFQGNSAPDKSGLPSDRFSAERTGGSVSTLTIQRTQQEDSAVYLCASSSNRAGHQPQHFGDGTRLSIL.

This chain links TRBV7-2 with TRBJ2-5; TRBD2 agrees at 13 bases. Germline lookup yields CDR1 SGHTA and CDR2 FQGNSA. Trimming at V came to 6 bases and at J to 0 bases, leaving 7 bases not matched to a gene. The CDR3 contains 17 residues. The CDR3 sequence is CASRRTSGGWYQETQYF. The CDR3 nucleotides read TGTGCCAGCAGGAGGACTAGCGGGGGCTGGTACCAAGAGACCCAGTACTTC.

The sample holds a few counts of this clone. Here the CDR3 reads CASSPLSGGIYGYTF. The CDR3 coding sequence is TGCGCCAGCAGCCCTTTGTCAGGGGGCATCTATGGCTACACCTTC. V gene TRBV4-3 combines with J gene TRBJ1-2, with 8 bases fitting TRBD1. CDR3 length: 15 amino acids. J lost 4 bases, V lost 4 bases, and 8 bases had no gene match. The germline V gene has CDR1 LGHNA and CDR2 YSLEER.

This clone turned up a few times. This sequence joins TRBV5-3 and TRBJ1-2; no firm D call. TRBV5-3 is an ORF, with its function uncertain. The germline V and J ends were trimmed by 0 bases and 10 bases, with 13 bases remaining between them. The CDR3 has 13 amino acids. This CDR3 reads CARSLAKGNAYTF. Written as DNA, the CDR3 is TGTGCCAGAAGCTTGGCAAAGGGTAATGCCTACACCTTC.

The J gene is TRBJ1-1, the V gene TRBV4-3, with D possibly being TRBD1 (6 bases). Trimming removed 0 bases at V and 4 bases at J, with 9 bases between. The germline gives CDR1 LGHNA, CDR2 YSLEER. This CDR3 is built from 14 residues. CDR3 amino acids: CASSQEGGLTEAFF. CDR3 bases: TGCGCCAGCAGCCAAGAAGGGGGGCTCACTGAAGCTTTCTTT.

The chain carries TRBV7-4 and TRBJ2-6; D ambiguous. The germline V gene encodes CDR1 SGHVT and CDR2 SQSDAQ. Trimming cost V 5 bases and J 5 bases, with 22 bases left between them. The CDR3 extends over 18 amino acids. CDR3 nucleotide sequence: TGTGCCAGCAGCGCGAAAGGCAGCTCACAAAGTCGGGCCAACGTCCTGACTTTC. This sequence encodes CASSAKGSSQSRANVLTF.

This chain uses TRBV5-1 with TRBJ2-7; 7 nucleotides align to TRBD2. With 0 bases clipped from V and 4 bases from J, the junction kept 7 bases outside the gene matches. This CDR3 comprises 15 residues. Looked up from germline, CDR1 is SGHRS and CDR2 is YFSETQ. CDR3 DNA sequence: TGCGCCAGCAGCTTGGCAGTCGAGCGGGGATACGAGCAGTACTTC. This codes for CASSLAVERGYEQYF.

The rearrangement links TRBV5-8 to TRBJ1-2; 10 bases map to TRBD1. Trimming took 0 bases from V and 7 from J; bases not matched to a gene: 15. Germline V gives CDR1 SGHTS, CDR2 YDEGEE. This CDR3 region has 18 residues. The CDR3 nucleotides read TGTGCCAGCAGCTTGGAGGCCGGGACAGGGGTGAGGTTTGGTGGCTACACCTTC. Translation gives CASSLEAGTGVRFGGYTF.

The V call is TRBV10-1, the J call TRBJ2-5, with D possibly called TRBD1 or TRBD2 (6 bases each). Germline loops: CDR1 WNHNN, CDR2 SYGVQD (reference sequence). V lost 10 bases, J lost 5 bases, and 14 bases lay in between. The CDR3 is made up of 12 amino acids. The CDR3 DNA follows: TGCGCCATCCTCGGGGGCGAGGAGACCCAGTACTTC. Translated: CAILGGEETQYF.